Below, 16 T cell receptor beta chains from the same sample are listed, as sequenced in a study of blood T cell repertoires in COVID-19. Sequenced by immunoSEQ multiplex PCR; TCRdb stores in-frame clones only, minus some. Of about 210,000 clones detected, around 83% appear once; the ten largest clones hold more than 3%. Sequencing was carried out using PBMCs or T cells enriched from blood (not recorded which). The origin of the receptors is a woman under 40 who had been exposed to COVID-19.

The V gene is TRBV7-6, the J gene TRBJ2-7; 8 bases agree with TRBD2. The CDR3 consists of 14 residues. Germline-derived CDR1 and CDR2 are SGHVS and FNYEAQ. Trimming took 4 bases from V and 5 from J; bases not matched to a gene: 7. In nucleotides, the CDR3 is TGTGCCAGCAGCTCCGGGGGGGTGAGACACGAGCAGTACTTC. Its translation is CASSSGGVRHEQYF.

About this clone itself: This sample also contains other DNA sequences that code for the same CDR3. V and J are TRBV7-2 and TRBJ1-1; D gene uncertain. The ends were cut back, 2 bases at V and 0 bases at J, with 4 bases in the middle. Germline V lookup: CDR1 SGHTA, CDR2 FQGNSA. This CDR3 spans 13 amino acids. The CDR3 nucleotides are TGTGCCAGCAGCTTAACGGTGAACACTGAAGCTTTCTTT. Protein sequence: CASSLTVNTEAFF.

CDR3 protein: CASSVLQTIAGWHSPLHF. In nucleotides, the CDR3 is TGTGCCAGCAGCGTCCTCCAAACGATAGCAGGGTGGCATTCACCCCTCCACTTT. The chain recombines TRBV27 with TRBJ1-6; D might be TRBD1 (5 bases). The CDR3 runs to 18 residues. Trimming cost V 6 bases and J 8 bases, with 26 bases left between them. Germline CDR1 reads MNHEY; CDR2 reads SMNVEV (reference sequence).

The chain joins TRBV10-3 to TRBJ2-5, with 13 bases aligning to TRBD2. CDR3 length: 19 residues. In germline, CDR1 is ENHRY, CDR2 SYGVKD. The J segment lost 2 bases and the V segment lost 3 bases, leaving 12 bases of the junction unmatched. CDR3 nucleotide sequence: TGTGCCATCAGTGATAGTAGGACTAGCGGGGGCCTCGGACAAGAGACCCAGTACTTC. Amino acids: CAISDSRTSGGLGQETQYF.

The sample holds a few counts of this clone. This chain connects TRBV3-1 (or the pseudogene TRBV3-2) to TRBJ2-6; D gene uncertain. Trimming removed 4 bases from V and 2 bases from J, with 12 bases in between. There are 16 residues in the CDR3. Germline CDR1 is LGHDT and CDR2 is YNNKEL (reference sequence). The CDR3 is CASSPGDFAGANVLTF. The DNA of the CDR3 is TGTGCCAGCAGCCCGGGTGACTTTGCTGGGGCCAACGTCCTGACTTTC.

The gene calls are TRBV6-5 and TRBJ2-7; maybe TRBD2 (6 bases). V gave up 6 bases and J gave up 4 bases, with 7 bases separating them. This CDR3 region has 11 residues. Germline loops: CDR1 MNHEY, CDR2 SVGAGI. CDR3 DNA: TGTGCCAGCAGCGGAGGGTACGAGCAGTACTTC. Translation gives CASSGGYEQYF.

This clone was seen once. This sequence joins TRBV7-8 and TRBJ1-5; 9 nucleotides agree with TRBD1. Trimming removed 4 bases from V and 7 bases from J; junction bases left unmatched: 11. The germline gives CDR1 SGHVS, CDR2 FQNEAQ. CDR3 length: 16 residues. CDR3 nucleotides: TGTGCCAGCAGCTCGATACAGGGGGCAGATTTCCAGCCCCAGCATTTT. This codes for CASSSIQGADFQPQHF.

The V gene is TRBV5-1, the J gene TRBJ2-7; D gene ambiguous. V shed 2 bases and J shed 2 bases, with 11 bases lying between them. The CDR3 covers 14 residues. Per germline, CDR1 SGHRS and CDR2 YFSETQ. The CDR3 spells CASSLQGTTYEQYF. CDR3 nucleotide sequence: TGCGCCAGCAGCTTACAAGGAACTACCTACGAGCAGTACTTC.

This chain's CDR3 is CASSLVGDTQETQYF. Written as DNA, the CDR3 is TGTGCCAGCAGCTTAGTCGGGGATACTCAAGAGACCCAGTACTTC. The chain couples TRBV7-9 to TRBJ2-5; D may be TRBD2 (5 bases). V was shortened by 1 base and J by 2 bases, with 11 bases between the two germline ends. Germline V gene lookup returns CDR1 SEHNR and CDR2 FQNEAQ (reference sequence). This CDR3 has 15 residues.

The V gene is TRBV30, the J gene TRBJ2-2, with TRBD1 matching over 9 bases. The V and J ends lost 5 bases and 0 bases, in that order; junction bases with no gene match: 10. The CDR3 runs to 17 residues. Germline lookup yields CDR1 GTSNPN and CDR2 SVGIG (reference sequence). CDR3 in DNA: TGTGCCTGGTGGGGACAGGGCCTAACTCCGAACACCGGGGAGCTGTTTTTT. This gives the protein CAWWGQGLTPNTGELFF.

The chain is built from TRBV6-5 and TRBJ2-7, with D uncertain. The germline V and J ends were trimmed by 4 bases and 2 bases, with 9 bases remaining between them. The germline gives CDR1 MNHEY, CDR2 SVGAGI. The CDR3 loop spans 13 amino acids. Written as DNA, the CDR3 is TGTGCCAGCAGTTTGTTCTCGGCCTACGAGCAGTACTTC. Its translation is CASSLFSAYEQYF.

The V call is TRBV25-1, the J call TRBJ1-2; tentatively, D is TRBD1 (5 bases). Looked up from germline, CDR1 is MGHDK and CDR2 is SYGVNS. V lost 2 bases, J lost 11 bases, and 15 bases lay in between. The CDR3 loop spans 13 amino acids. Here the CDR3 DNA reads TGTGCCAGCAGTGAACGCAGGGAAGTGGGTTACACCTTC. As protein: CASSERREVGYTF.

The sample holds a few counts of this clone. The genes are TRBV7-9 and TRBJ1-4; 7 bases are shared with TRBD1. V was clipped by 5 bases and J by 4 bases; unmatched bases: 7. Germline V gives CDR1 SEHNR, CDR2 FQNEAQ (reference sequence). This CDR3 is built from 15 residues. For the CDR3, the DNA is TGTGCCAGCAGCGCACAGGGGTGGGATAATGAAAAACTGTTTTTT. It yields the protein CASSAQGWDNEKLFF.

The V gene is TRBV3-1 (or the pseudogene TRBV3-2), the J gene TRBJ1-2; D remains unclear. Germline V gives CDR1 LGHDT, CDR2 YNNKEL (reference sequence). V gave up 1 base and J gave up 2 bases, with 11 bases separating them. CDR3 length: 15 residues. The CDR3 sequence: CASSQGPGANYGYTF. The CDR3 nucleotides are TGTGCCAGCAGCCAAGGGCCAGGCGCAAACTATGGCTACACCTTC.

The chain recombines TRBV25-1 with TRBJ1-6; 7 nucleotides align to TRBD1. J gave up 2 bases and V 0 bases, and 4 bases lay outside the gene matches. This CDR3 region has 17 residues. Germline lookup yields CDR1 MGHDK and CDR2 SYGVNS. This CDR3 is CASSEYKGGPYNSPLHF. As DNA, the CDR3 is TGTGCCAGCAGTGAATATAAAGGGGGCCCCTATAATTCACCCCTCCACTTT. Filled out from reference TRBV25-1 and TRBJ1-6, the complete variable domain reads EADIYQTPRYLVIGTGKKITLECSQTMGHDKMYWYQQDPGMELHLIHYSYGVNSTEKGDLSSESTVSRIRTEHFPLTLESARPSHTSQYLCASSEYKGGPYNSPLHFGNGTRLTVT.

In this sample, this clone turned up once. V is TRBV6-5 and J is TRBJ1-1; D is unclear. Germline CDR1 reads MNHEY; CDR2 reads SVGAGI. This CDR3 has 13 residues. V was pared by 1 base and J by 3 bases, with 6 bases between. In nucleotides, the CDR3 is TGTGCCAGCAGTTACTATCCAGACACTGAAGCTTTCTTT. It is translated as CASSYYPDTEAFF.